What follows are 3 T cell receptor beta chains derived from one specimen sequenced in a study of regulatory T cells in long-lasting Graves disease. iRepertoire HTBI primers and Arm-PCR of CDR3 regions built TCR beta libraries. TCRdb called the multiplex PCR reads again in MiXCR, with one record for every CDR3 protein. The top ten hold about 12% of the sample, which has some 600,000 distinct CDR3 sequences, more than 15% seen once. Specified time point: newly diagnosed GD, antithyroid drugs for less than 3 months. Making the TCR library involved RNA that had been extracted from PBMCs. These data are also associated with another study on T cells in Graves' hyperthyroidism and ophthalmopathy.

The sample was peripheral blood mononuclear cells (PBMCs), taken at new diagnosis, from a patient treated with antithyroid drugs. All receptors come from a man aged 18 to 29 with Graves disease.

This clonotype has more than one count but fewer than ten. This may be a read error, as it is one base from a much larger clone. The V gene is TRBV3-1, the J gene TRBJ2-5; TRBD1 matches at 10 bases. Germline V CDR1 and CDR2: LGHDT, YNNKEL (reference sequence). This CDR3 is 15 amino acids long. CDR3: CASSRDRGIGETRYF. DNA for the CDR3: TGTGCCAGCAGCCGGGACAGGGGAATTGGGGAGACCCGGTACTTC.

The V gene is TRBV7-2, the J gene TRBJ1-1, with D unclear. V lost 1 base to trimming and J lost 6 bases, with 12 bases between them. CDR3 length equals 14 residues. Germline CDR1 and CDR2: SGHTA and FQGNSA. The CDR3 region is CASSLGAPSAEAFF. In nucleotides, the CDR3 is TGTGCCAGCAGCTTAGGGGCCCCATCAGCTGAAGCTTTCTTT. Complete variable domain (other parts from reference TRBV7-2 and TRBJ1-1): GAGVSQSPSNKVTEKGKDVELRCDPISGHTALYWYRQSLGQGLEFLIYFQGNSAPDKSGLPSDRFSAERTGGSVSTLTIQRTQQEDSAVYLCASSLGAPSAEAFFGQGTRLTVV.

The table lists this clonotype with a few counts. This chain uses TRBV5-6 with TRBJ2-5, with D unclear. Germline V CDR1 and CDR2: SGHDT, YYEEEE. V gave up 1 base and J gave up 2 bases, with 15 bases separating them. The CDR3 consists of 16 residues. CDR3 amino acids: CASSLTRRSGQETQYF. CDR3 coding DNA: TGTGCCAGCAGCTTGACCCGCCGGAGTGGGCAAGAGACCCAGTACTTC.